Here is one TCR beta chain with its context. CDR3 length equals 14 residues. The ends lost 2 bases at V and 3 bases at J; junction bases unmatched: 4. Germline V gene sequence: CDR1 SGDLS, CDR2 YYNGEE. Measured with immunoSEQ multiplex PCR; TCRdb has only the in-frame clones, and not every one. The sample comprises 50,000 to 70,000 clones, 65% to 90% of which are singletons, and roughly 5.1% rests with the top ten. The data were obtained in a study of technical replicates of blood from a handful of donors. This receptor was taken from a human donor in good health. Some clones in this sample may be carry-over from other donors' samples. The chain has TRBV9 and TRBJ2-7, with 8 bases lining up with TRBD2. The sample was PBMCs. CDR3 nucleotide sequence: TGTGCCAGCAGCGTTGGTAGCGGGGTCTACGAGCAGTACTTC. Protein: CASSVGSGVYEQYF.